This T cell receptor beta chain is drawn from a study of T cells and Merkel cell carcinoma outcomes. Profiled with immunoSEQ multiplex PCR; TCRdb holds only in-frame clones, not every one. This sample has 11,000 to 15,000 clones, with 80% to 95% found just once. The germline V gene has CDR1 MDHEN and CDR2 SYDVKM. The CDR3 consists of 13 residues. V dropped 4 bases and J dropped 8 bases, with 15 bases sitting between them. Sequencing was carried out using tumor tissue from Merkel cell carcinoma. The receptor was derived from a human donor with Merkel cell carcinoma. The rearrangement joins TRBV28 to TRBJ2-7; D remains unclear. The CDR3 DNA follows: TGTGCCAGCAGTTCAGCGACCATCACCAAGCAGTACTTC. It translates to CASSSATITKQYF.